This passage covers 16 T cell receptor beta chains from one sample sequenced in a study of post-analysis software for immune sequencing data. Unique molecular identifiers were built into the TCR beta cDNA libraries. TCRdb re-derived calls from the PCR reads in MiXCR, one entry per CDR3 protein. The repertoire holds 650,000 to 850,000 distinct CDR3 sequences, with about 57% as singletons. General study findings and limits: Relative to controls, patients had about 5 TRBV segments at higher frequency, with TRBV5-6, TRBV5-1 and TRBV20-1 among these.

No antigen has been assigned to these receptors. Sequencing was carried out using blood. The receptors originated from a girl between 10 and 17 years old with multiple sclerosis.

CDR3 protein: CASSQLQLTYGYTF. The DNA for the CDR3 is TGCGCCAGCAGTCAACTTCAGTTGACCTATGGCTACACCTTC. The rearrangement links TRBV4-1 to TRBJ1-2; D gene ambiguous. V was pared by 6 bases and J by 4 bases, with 15 bases between. Germline V gene sequence: CDR1 MGHRA, CDR2 YSYEKL. This CDR3 comprises 14 residues.

This chain joins TRBV9 and TRBJ1-2; no clear D. Trimming removed 4 bases at V and 10 bases at J, with 11 bases between. The CDR3 has 11 amino acids. Germline CDR1 SGDLS, CDR2 YYNGEE. CDR3 in DNA: TGTGCCAGCAGCTCCATGCGGACCTACACCTTC. Translation gives CASSSMRTYTF.

J is TRBJ2-3 and V is TRBV4-2; 10 bases align to TRBD2. The CDR3 is made up of 16 amino acids. J lost 2 bases, V lost 4 bases, and 6 bases had no gene match. CDR1 and CDR2 (germline): LGHNA, YNFKEQ. CDR3 residues: CASSRTAGGNTDTQYF. CDR3 in DNA: TGTGCCAGCAGCCGAACAGCGGGGGGGAACACAGATACGCAGTATTTT.

This clonotype was detected only a few times. The genes are TRBV20-1 and TRBJ2-7, with 10 positions matching TRBD1. The germline V gene has CDR1 DFQATT and CDR2 SNEGSKA (reference sequence). Losses at the gene ends were 0 bases for V and 4 bases for J; bases not matched to a gene: 3. This CDR3 is 14 amino acids long. The chain's CDR3 is CSARDRTGGYEQYF. In nucleotides, the CDR3 is TGCAGTGCTAGAGACAGGACAGGGGGGTACGAGCAGTACTTC.

The genes are TRBV4-2 and TRBJ2-5; 12 bases are shared with TRBD2. Looked up from germline, CDR1 is LGHNA and CDR2 is YNFKEQ. This CDR3 is 16 amino acids long. Trimming took 1 base from V and 11 from J; bases not matched to a gene: 11. DNA for the CDR3: TGTGCCAGCAGCCAAGTCGAGACTAGCGGGAGCTACGCGCAGTACTTC. This sequence encodes CASSQVETSGSYAQYF.

This chain connects TRBV20-1 to TRBJ2-5; TRBD2 matches 15 bases. The CDR3 is 15 residues long. The junction had 6 bases not matched to a gene; V was cut back by 5 bases and J by 5 bases. CDR1 and CDR2 (germline): DFQATT, SNEGSKA (reference sequence). The DNA for the CDR3 is TGCAGTGCTGGACTAGCGGGGGGGTCTGGTGAGACCCAGTACTTC. Protein sequence: CSAGLAGGSGETQYF.

V is TRBV5-1 and J is TRBJ1-6; D remains unclear. Germline-derived CDR1 and CDR2 are SGHRS and YFSETQ. V was pared by 4 bases and J by 6 bases, with 11 bases between. CDR3 size: 14 residues. The CDR3 spells CASSEDPRNSPLHF. The CDR3 DNA sequence: TGCGCCAGCAGCGAGGACCCTCGTAATTCACCCCTCCACTTT.

This clonotype turned up a few times. CDR3 sequence: CATSTETGAYGYTF. CDR3 sequence (DNA): TGTGCCACCTCAACGGAGACAGGGGCCTATGGCTACACCTTC. The V gene is TRBV2, the J gene TRBJ1-2; 8 nucleotides agree with TRBD1. The CDR3 covers 14 residues. Germline CDR1 SNHLY, CDR2 FYNNEI. Germline trimming cut 10 bases from V and 4 bases from J; bases unmatched to any gene: 11.

The chain joins TRBV5-1 to TRBJ2-1; 13 positions match TRBD2. Germline assignment: CDR1 SGHRS and CDR2 YFSETQ. The J segment lost 7 bases and the V segment lost 4 bases, leaving 8 bases of the junction unmatched. This CDR3 has 16 amino acids. The CDR3 DNA sequence: TGCGCCAGCAGCCCCACTAGCGGGGGGGCTGGGAATGAGCAGTTCTTC. It codes for CASSPTSGGAGNEQFF.

The rearrangement uses TRBV9 and TRBJ2-1; D is undetermined. Trimming removed 0 bases at V and 6 bases at J, with 7 bases between. The CDR3 spans 13 residues. Per the germline V gene, CDR1 is SGDLS and CDR2 is YYNGEE. The CDR3 sequence is CASSVDSINEQFF. For the CDR3, the DNA is TGTGCCAGCAGCGTAGACTCGATCAATGAGCAGTTCTTC.

The chain has TRBV9 and TRBJ2-1; 8 nucleotides line up with TRBD2. The junction had 6 bases not matched to a gene; V was cut back by 4 bases and J by 6 bases. This CDR3 spans 14 amino acids. The germline CDR1 and CDR2 sequences are SGDLS and YYNGEE. The CDR3 loop is CASSWTSRGNEQFF. The CDR3 nucleotides read TGTGCCAGCAGCTGGACTAGCCGGGGCAATGAGCAGTTCTTC.

This sequence joins TRBV7-9 and TRBJ2-3; 7 bases align to TRBD1. With V trimmed by 3 bases and J by 5 bases, 8 bases remained unmatched. Germline V lookup: CDR1 SEHNR, CDR2 FQNEAQ (reference sequence). This CDR3 comprises 15 residues. CDR3 DNA: TGTGCCAGCAGCTTCTCGTCAGGGGGTAAAGATACGCAGTATTTT. This encodes CASSFSSGGKDTQYF.

About this clonotype: Being one base from a much bigger clone, this may be a read error. CDR3 in DNA: TGCGCCAGCGGTAACCAGGGGGGCAACGAGCAGTACTTC. Its translation is CASGNQGGNEQYF. The gene calls are TRBV4-1 and TRBJ2-7; a weak D match, TRBD1 (7 bases). Per the germline V gene, CDR1 is MGHRA and CDR2 is YSYEKL. V was shortened by 8 bases and J by 5 bases, with 16 bases between the two germline ends. This CDR3 contains 13 residues.

CDR3 sequence reads: CASSSGGRGWYNEQYF. In nucleotides, the CDR3 is TGTGCCAGCAGCAGCGGGGGGCGGGGATGGTACAATGAGCAGTACTTC. The chain uses TRBV7-8 and TRBJ2-1; TRBD2 matches 9 bases. The end of the DNA is better explained by TRBJ2-7, so the J call may be wrong. There are 16 residues in the CDR3. Germline values: CDR1 SGHVS, CDR2 FQNEAQ.

This clonotype was seen a handful of times. This chain links TRBV5-5 with TRBJ1-4; D remains unclear. Trimming removed 0 bases at V and 5 bases at J, with 5 bases between. Germline CDR1 SGHKS, CDR2 YYEKEE (reference sequence). This CDR3 region has 13 residues. The CDR3 nucleotides are TGTGCCAGCAGCTTGGTCCAGAATGAAAAACTGTTTTTT. It yields the protein CASSLVQNEKLFF.

The CDR3 reads CASSPREPSVTEAFF. CDR3 DNA sequence: TGTGCCAGCAGCCCGAGGGAGCCGAGTGTCACTGAAGCTTTCTTT. V gene TRBV7-2 combines with J gene TRBJ1-1; no clear D. The length of the CDR3 is 15 residues. The V end lost 5 bases, the J end lost 4 bases, and 17 bases lay between the germline ends. Germline assignment: CDR1 SGHTA and CDR2 FQGNSA. The entire variable domain, with the rest obtained from reference TRBV7-2 and TRBJ1-1, is as follows: GAGVSQSPSNKVTEKGKDVELRCDPISGHTALYWYRQSLGQGLEFLIYFQGNSAPDKSGLPSDRFSAERTGGSVSTLTIQRTQQEDSAVYLCASSPREPSVTEAFFGQGTRLTVV.